This is a list of T cell receptor beta chains from one sample in a study of cytomegalovirus exposure and HLA in healthy donors. The table came from immunoSEQ multiplex PCR; TCRdb's copy has only in-frame clones and leaves some out. The sample lists more than 55,000 clones, about four fifths occurring once. Specimen: PBMCs. These receptors came from a woman aged 40 to 49 in good health and CMV-seronegative. Each CDR3 is given with its conserved first and last residue. D genes are given only for firm matches. Expanded clones are given a class, and other clones once, few, many or no size at all.

v_call	cdr3_length	clone_size	j_call	d_call	cdr3_nt	cdr3_aa
TRBV6-6	11	.	TRBJ2-3	.	TGTGCCAGCATCCGAGCGGACACGCAGTATTTT	CASIRADTQYF
TRBV25-1	15	.	TRBJ2-5	TRBD1	TGTGCCAGCAGTGATCCTAGACAGGGTATAGTGACCCAGTACTTC	CASSDPRQGIVTQYF
TRBV28	14	.	TRBJ2-7	TRBD2	TGTGCCAGCAGTTTAAGCGGGGGGATCTACGAGCAGTACTTC	CASSLSGGIYEQYF
TRBV7-3	15	.	TRBJ2-1	.	TGTGCCAGCAGCCCAACCCTGAGCACCTACAATGAGCAGTTCTTC	CASSPTLSTYNEQFF
TRBV6-5	12	many	TRBJ1-2	TRBD1	TGTGCCAGCTGGGGACAGCGCTATGGCTACACCTTC	CASWGQRYGYTF
TRBV11-2	16	.	TRBJ2-1	.	TGTGCCAGCAGCTTACAAGCCTCAGGCTCCTACAATGAGCAGTTCTTC	CASSLQASGSYNEQFF
TRBV11-1	16	.	TRBJ1-6	TRBD1	TGTGCCAGCAGCTTAAACACCGGACAGGGTCGATCACCCCTCCACTTT	CASSLNTGQGRSPLHF
TRBV7-9	15	.	TRBJ1-1	TRBD1	TGTGCCAGCGGGACAGGGAGCCTTTGGGACACTGAAGCTTTCTTT	CASGTGSLWDTEAFF
TRBV4-1	15	.	TRBJ2-3	.	TGCGCCAGCAGCCAAGACAGGGTAGGGGGAGATACGCAGTATTTT	CASSQDRVGGDTQYF
TRBV28	14	.	TRBJ2-7	TRBD2	TGTGCCAGCAGTCCGACTAGCGTCAGGCGGGAGCAGTACTTC	CASSPTSVRREQYF
TRBV15	17	few	TRBJ2-5	TRBD2	TGTGCCACCAGTCAACCCAGGGGGACTAGCGGCCAAGAGACCCAGTACTTC	CATSQPRGTSGQETQYF
TRBV4-1	16	.	TRBJ2-1	.	TGCGCCAGCAGCTCCAGAGCGGGCCCCTCCTACAATGAGCAGTTCTTC	CASSSRAGPSYNEQFF
TRBV7-3	14	.	TRBJ2-1	.	TGTGCCAGCAGCTTAAGCCGACTAGACAATGAGCAGTTCTTC	CASSLSRLDNEQFF
TRBV6-1	15	few	TRBJ2-3	TRBD2	TGTGCCAGCAGTGTTGTGCGGGAGGCGACAGATACGCAGTATTTT	CASSVVREATDTQYF
TRBV28	18	.	TRBJ2-7	TRBD2	TGTGCCAGCAGTTTCCCACCGACTAGCGGGAGGCTATTCGCCGAGCAGTACTTC	CASSFPPTSGRLFAEQYF
TRBV15	18	.	TRBJ2-1	TRBD2	TGTGCCACCAGCAGAGCCATTAGCGGGGGCCCTTCCTACAATGAGCAGTTCTTC	CATSRAISGGPSYNEQFF
TRBV28	12	.	TRBJ1-5	.	TGTGCCAGCAGGCGGGGGGATCAGCCCCAGCATTTT	CASRRGDQPQHF
TRBV2	15	.	TRBJ1-2	TRBD1	TGTGCCAGCAGTCAACTACAGGGGGGGATAGAGGGCTACACCTTC	CASSQLQGGIEGYTF
TRBV5-8	12	.	TRBJ1-1	.	TGTGCCAGCAGCTTTTCATTCACAGCAGCTTTCTTT	CASSFSFTAAFF
TRBV27	15	.	TRBJ2-1	TRBD2	TGTGCCAGCAGTTCTCAAGGAGCGGGAAACAATGAGCAGTTCTTC	CASSSQGAGNNEQFF
TRBV19	15	.	TRBJ2-1	.	TGTGCCAGTAGCATACCCAGGCGCTCCTACAATGAGCAGTTCTTC	CASSIPRRSYNEQFF
TRBV14	13	.	TRBJ2-7	.	TGTGCCAGCAGCCCGGGATTCGGGTCCGAGCAGTACTTC	CASSPGFGSEQYF
TRBV6-5	15	.	TRBJ2-1	TRBD2	TGTGCCAGCAGTTTGGGACTAGCGGGAGGGAATGAGCAGTTCTTC	CASSLGLAGGNEQFF
TRBV19	13	few	TRBJ1-5	.	TGTGCCAGTAGTATGGGGACTGGCGGGCCCCAGCATTTT	CASSMGTGGPQHF
TRBV7-9	13	.	TRBJ1-2	.	TGTGCCAGCAGCCCGACAGGAAACTATGGCTACACCTTC	CASSPTGNYGYTF
TRBV19	15	.	TRBJ2-1	TRBD2	TGTGCCAGTACCCCCGGGGGCGGGGGGGGCAATGAGCAGTTCTTC	CASTPGGGGGNEQFF
TRBV28	15	.	TRBJ2-7	TRBD1	TGTGCCAGCAGTTCCCCCGGGACAGGGGTCTACGAGCAGTACTTC	CASSSPGTGVYEQYF
TRBV19	15	.	TRBJ1-4	TRBD1	TGTGCCAGTAGTAACTGGGACAGCTTTAATGAAAAACTGTTTTTT	CASSNWDSFNEKLFF
TRBV18	16	.	TRBJ2-2	.	TGTGCCAGCTCCGCGTATGGAGGGGAGGAGACCGGGGAGCTGTTTTTT	CASSAYGGEETGELFF
TRBV2	14	.	TRBJ1-2	.	TGTGCCAGCAGTCCACAGGGTATAGGCTATGGCTACACCTTC	CASSPQGIGYGYTF
TRBV7-8	15	.	TRBJ2-1	.	TGTGCCAGCAGCACCCCTGTAAGGGGTTTCAATGAGCAGTTCTTC	CASSTPVRGFNEQFF
TRBV7-9	14	few	TRBJ2-1	.	TGTGCCAGCAGCGACATAAGCTTCTACAATGAGCAGTTCTTC	CASSDISFYNEQFF
TRBV7-2	15	.	TRBJ1-2	.	TGTGCCAGCAGCTTAGGGGGGGGGAGGGACTATGGCTACACCTTC	CASSLGGGRDYGYTF
TRBV7-9	15	.	TRBJ2-1	TRBD2	TGTGCCAGCAGCTTCTCGGCTAGCGGAAACAATGAGCAGTTCTTC	CASSFSASGNNEQFF
TRBV4-2	15	.	TRBJ2-5	.	TGTGCCAGCAGCCAAGTGGGCCAGAAAGAAGAGACCCAGTACTTC	CASSQVGQKEETQYF
TRBV5-1	14	once	TRBJ1-1	.	TGCGCCAGCAGCGTTAACCCGGGGAACACTGAAGCTTTCTTT	CASSVNPGNTEAFF
TRBV15	16	.	TRBJ2-7	TRBD2	TGTGCCACCAGCAGAGGGGAGACTAGCGGGAGATACGAGCAGTACTTC	CATSRGETSGRYEQYF
TRBV7-2	14	.	TRBJ2-1	.	TGTGCCAGCAGCGTATTCGAGGGGGAGAATGAGCAGTTCTTC	CASSVFEGENEQFF
TRBV6-4	20	.	TRBJ2-1	TRBD2	TGTGCCAGCAGTGCATATTGGGTGACTAGCGGGACCTACCCGGAAAATGAGCAGTTCTTC	CASSAYWVTSGTYPENEQFF
TRBV27	16	.	TRBJ1-2	.	TGTGCCAGCAGTCAAGGCAGACAATCAGCTAACTATGGCTACACCTTC	CASSQGRQSANYGYTF
TRBV5-1	14	.	TRBJ2-1	TRBD2	TGCGCCAGCAGCTTGGCCCTAGCGGAAGGTGAGCAGTTCTTC	CASSLALAEGEQFF
TRBV10-2	14	few	TRBJ1-2	.	TGCGCCAGCAGTGAGTCCGCGGGGTTTCGCGGCTACACCTTC	CASSESAGFRGYTF
TRBV2	16	.	TRBJ2-1	.	TGTGCCAGCGGCCGAGGGGGGACAGCATCCTACAATGAGCAGTTCTTC	CASGRGGTASYNEQFF
TRBV28	17	.	TRBJ1-2	TRBD1	TGTGCCAGCAGCAAATGGAACGGACAGGGGATAGACTATGGCTACACCTTC	CASSKWNGQGIDYGYTF
TRBV5-1	14	.	TRBJ1-1	.	TGCGCCAGCAACCCTGGGCAGGGGAACACTGAAGCTTTCTTT	CASNPGQGNTEAFF
TRBV29-1	13	.	TRBJ2-3	TRBD1	TGCAGCGTCGCAGGGGGCGGGACAGATACGCAGTATTTT	CSVAGGGTDTQYF